The present TCR beta chain was sequenced within a study of blood T cell repertoires in COVID-19. Across the whole study: Material from acute and convalescent COVID-19 was sourced from the United States, Italy and Spain.

Followed over time, Seattle patients had been enrolled while infection was active. Original processing notes: Researchers report that nucleated cell counts were estimated from reference gene primer amplification. Only in-frame clones appear in the TCRdb table, and some are missing; sequencing was by immunoSEQ multiplex PCR. V, J and clone size reflect that table, while D and trimming were determined from the DNA. This sample has 250,000 to 350,000 clones, with 70% to 85% found just once. The germline CDR1 and CDR2 sequences are SGHTA and FQGNSA. Trimming cost V 1 base and J 8 bases, with 15 bases left between them. The CDR3 covers 15 residues.

The rearrangement joins TRBV7-2 to TRBJ2-1; D is possibly TRBD1 (5 bases). Sequenced input: peripheral blood. The origin of this receptor is a human donor with COVID-19, enrolled during active disease. The donor label of this sample is uncertain. CDR3 nucleotides: TGTGCCAGCAGCTTAGTGTGGGGCTACCTGGATGAGCAGTTCTTC. Translated, it gives CASSLVWGYLDEQFF.